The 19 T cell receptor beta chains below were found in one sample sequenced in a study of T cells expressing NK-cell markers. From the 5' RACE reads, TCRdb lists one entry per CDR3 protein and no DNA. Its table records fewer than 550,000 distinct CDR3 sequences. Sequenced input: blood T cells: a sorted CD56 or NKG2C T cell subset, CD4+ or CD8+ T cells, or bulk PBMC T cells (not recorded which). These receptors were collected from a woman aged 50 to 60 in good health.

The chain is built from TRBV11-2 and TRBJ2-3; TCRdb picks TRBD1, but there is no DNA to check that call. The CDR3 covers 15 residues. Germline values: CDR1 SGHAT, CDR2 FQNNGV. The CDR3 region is CASSLAGRFTDTQYF.

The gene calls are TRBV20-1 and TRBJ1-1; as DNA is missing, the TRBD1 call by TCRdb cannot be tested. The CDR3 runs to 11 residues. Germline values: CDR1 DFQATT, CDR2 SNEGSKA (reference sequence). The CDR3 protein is CSARGEGNAFF.

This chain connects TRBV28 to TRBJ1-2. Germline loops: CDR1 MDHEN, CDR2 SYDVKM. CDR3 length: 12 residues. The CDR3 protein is CASGEINYGYTF.

The CDR3 spells CASSPRPRRNTEAFF. This chain links TRBV5-1 with TRBJ1-1; the TCRdb call, TRBD1, lacks DNA for checking. Germline V gene lookup returns CDR1 SGHRS and CDR2 YFSETQ. This CDR3 contains 15 residues. Full variable domain (rest looked up from reference TRBV5-1 and TRBJ1-1): KAGVTQTPRYLIKTRGQQVTLSCSPISGHRSVSWYQQTPGQGLQFLFEYFSETQRNKGNFPGRFSGRQFSNSRSEMNVSTLELGDSALYLCASSPRPRRNTEAFFGQGTRLTVV.

The CDR3 sequence is CAISEPIQGWGKAFF. The V and J genes are TRBV10-3 and TRBJ1-1; lacking DNA, the TRBD1 call made by TCRdb goes unchecked. The CDR3 spans 15 residues. From germline, CDR1 is ENHRY and CDR2 SYGVKD.

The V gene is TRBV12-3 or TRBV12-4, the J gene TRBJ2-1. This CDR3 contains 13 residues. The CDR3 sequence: CASSFGFIDEQFF.

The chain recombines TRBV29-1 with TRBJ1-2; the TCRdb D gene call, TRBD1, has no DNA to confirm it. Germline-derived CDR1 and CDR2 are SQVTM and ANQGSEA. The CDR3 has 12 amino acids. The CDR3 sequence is CSVSDRGHGYTF. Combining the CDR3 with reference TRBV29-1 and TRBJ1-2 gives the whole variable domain SAVISQKPSRDICQRGTSLTIQCQVDSQVTMMFWYRQQPGQSLTLIATANQGSEATYESGFVIDKFPISRPNLTFSTLTVSNMSPEDSSIYLCSVSDRGHGYTFGSGTRLTVV.

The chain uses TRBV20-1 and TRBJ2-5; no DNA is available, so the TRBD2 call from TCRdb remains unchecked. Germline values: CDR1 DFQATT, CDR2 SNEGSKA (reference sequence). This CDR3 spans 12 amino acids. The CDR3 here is CRHAGCQETQYF.

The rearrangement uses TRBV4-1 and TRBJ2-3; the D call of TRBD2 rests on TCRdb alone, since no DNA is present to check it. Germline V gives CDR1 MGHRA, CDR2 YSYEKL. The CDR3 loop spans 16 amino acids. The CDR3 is CASSQPTSGGLDTQYF.

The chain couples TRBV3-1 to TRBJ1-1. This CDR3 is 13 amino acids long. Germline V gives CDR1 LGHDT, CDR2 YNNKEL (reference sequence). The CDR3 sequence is CASSIGRSPEAFF.

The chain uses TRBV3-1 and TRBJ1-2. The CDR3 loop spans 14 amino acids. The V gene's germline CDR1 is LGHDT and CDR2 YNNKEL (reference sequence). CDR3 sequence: CASSLSRVEYGYTF.

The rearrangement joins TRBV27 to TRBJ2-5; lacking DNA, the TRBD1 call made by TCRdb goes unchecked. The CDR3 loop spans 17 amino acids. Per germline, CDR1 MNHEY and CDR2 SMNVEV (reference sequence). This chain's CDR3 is CASSLTFGSRAQETQYF.

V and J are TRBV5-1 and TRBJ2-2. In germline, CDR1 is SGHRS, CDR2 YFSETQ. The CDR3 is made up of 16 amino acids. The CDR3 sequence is CASSLVLPANTGELFF.

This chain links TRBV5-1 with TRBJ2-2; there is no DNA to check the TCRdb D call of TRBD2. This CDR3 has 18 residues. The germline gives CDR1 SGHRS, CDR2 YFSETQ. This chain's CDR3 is CASSLASTPTSYTGELFF.

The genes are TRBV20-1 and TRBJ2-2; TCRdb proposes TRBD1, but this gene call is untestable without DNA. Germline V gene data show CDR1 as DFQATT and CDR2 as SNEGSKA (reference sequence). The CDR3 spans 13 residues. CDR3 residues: CSARSRGWGELFF.

The CDR3 spells CATKLDFRTEAFF. This sequence joins TRBV15 and TRBJ1-1. The CDR3 covers 13 residues. From germline, CDR1 is LNHNV and CDR2 YYDKDF (reference sequence).

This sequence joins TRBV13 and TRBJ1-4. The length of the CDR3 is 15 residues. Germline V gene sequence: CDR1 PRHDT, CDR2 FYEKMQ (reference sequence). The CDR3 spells CASSPRGSTNEKLFF.

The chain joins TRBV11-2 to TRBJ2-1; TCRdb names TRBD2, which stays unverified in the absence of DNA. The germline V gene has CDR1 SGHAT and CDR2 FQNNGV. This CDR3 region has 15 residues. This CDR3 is CASSEAGGPYNEQFF.

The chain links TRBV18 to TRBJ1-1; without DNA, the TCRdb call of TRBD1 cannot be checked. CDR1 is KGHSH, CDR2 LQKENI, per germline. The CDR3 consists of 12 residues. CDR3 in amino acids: CASSTGQGEAFF.